The rows below give T cell receptor beta chains drawn from one sample of a study of cytomegalovirus exposure and HLA in healthy donors. Here immunoSEQ multiplex PCR was the method, and the copy in TCRdb shows in-frame clones only, minus some. There are 100,000 to 150,000 clones in the sample; about four fifths occur only once, and about 1.8% lies in the top ten. Sample: PBMCs. The receptors stem from a man between 18 and 35 years old in good health and CMV-seronegative. Each CDR3 is given with its conserved first and last residue. A D gene is named only where the DNA matches it firmly. Size values are once, few and many counts, or a class for expanded clones, and some rows have none.

CDR3nt: TGTGCCAGCAGTTACATGGGACTAGCCACAGATACGCAGTATTTT; CDR3aa: CASSYMGLATDTQYF; j_gene: TRBJ2-3; v_gene: TRBV6-5; abundance: -; d_gene: TRBD2
CDR3nt: TGTGCCAGCAGCTTAGCGCCAGGGGGCCCTTACCAAGAGACCCAGTACTTC; CDR3aa: CASSLAPGGPYQETQYF; j_gene: TRBJ2-5; v_gene: TRBV7-6; abundance: -; d_gene: TRBD1
CDR3nt: TGTGCCAGCAGAGTAGCGGGGGGGCTTTGGGAGCAGTTCTTC; CDR3aa: CASRVAGGLWEQFF; j_gene: TRBJ2-1; v_gene: TRBV6-1; abundance: -; d_gene: TRBD2
CDR3nt: TGTGCCAGCAGTTTGAGGGTCTTGAACACTGAAGCTTTCTTT; CDR3aa: CASSLRVLNTEAFF; j_gene: TRBJ1-1; v_gene: TRBV27; abundance: -; d_gene: -
CDR3nt: TGTGCCACCGGGGACAGGGAAGACGAAAAACTGTTTTTT; CDR3aa: CATGDREDEKLFF; j_gene: TRBJ1-4; v_gene: TRBV2; abundance: -; d_gene: TRBD1
CDR3nt: TGTGCCAGCAGCTTGGAGGTCCCAGGGAAGAGCTCCTACGAGCAGTACTTC; CDR3aa: CASSLEVPGKSSYEQYF; j_gene: TRBJ2-7; v_gene: TRBV5-5; abundance: few; d_gene: -
CDR3nt: TGCGCCAGCAGAACCGGGACAGGGACCTACGAGCAGTACTTC; CDR3aa: CASRTGTGTYEQYF; j_gene: TRBJ2-7; v_gene: TRBV5-1; abundance: few; d_gene: TRBD1
CDR3nt: TGTGCCAGCACCTGGGACAGGGACACTGAAGCTTTCTTT; CDR3aa: CASTWDRDTEAFF; j_gene: TRBJ1-1; v_gene: TRBV6-1; abundance: -; d_gene: TRBD1
CDR3nt: TGTGCCAGCAGCTCCGGACAGGGGCTCCCCAATGAGCAGTTCTTC; CDR3aa: CASSSGQGLPNEQFF; j_gene: TRBJ2-1; v_gene: TRBV7-2; abundance: -; d_gene: TRBD1
CDR3nt: TGTGCCAGCAGCTTAGATCGACAGAGAAGCTACACCTTC; CDR3aa: CASSLDRQRSYTF; j_gene: TRBJ1-2; v_gene: TRBV11-2; abundance: few; d_gene: -
CDR3nt: TGTGCCAGCAGCTTAAACGGACAGGGGAATTCACCCCTCCACTTT; CDR3aa: CASSLNGQGNSPLHF; j_gene: TRBJ1-6; v_gene: TRBV7-6; abundance: -; d_gene: TRBD1
CDR3nt: TGTGCCGTCCCTTTAGCGGATACGCAGTATTTT; CDR3aa: CAVPLADTQYF; j_gene: TRBJ2-3; v_gene: TRBV11-2; abundance: -; d_gene: -
CDR3nt: TGTGCCAGCAGTGGGTCCAGGGTATACGAGCAGTACTTC; CDR3aa: CASSGSRVYEQYF; j_gene: TRBJ2-7; v_gene: TRBV25-1; abundance: -; d_gene: -
CDR3nt: TGTGCCAGTAGTATAGCGGTTAGGGGACAGGAAGCTTTCTTT; CDR3aa: CASSIAVRGQEAFF; j_gene: TRBJ1-1; v_gene: TRBV19; abundance: -; d_gene: TRBD1
CDR3nt: TGTGCCAGCAGCTTACGCAGGGGGCGTGAAGCTTTCTTT; CDR3aa: CASSLRRGREAFF; j_gene: TRBJ1-1; v_gene: TRBV7-6; abundance: -; d_gene: TRBD1
CDR3nt: TGTGCCAGCAGCCCCGCTAGCGGGGGGAATTACGAGCAGTACTTC; CDR3aa: CASSPASGGNYEQYF; j_gene: TRBJ2-7; v_gene: TRBV7-6; abundance: -; d_gene: TRBD2
CDR3nt: TGTGCCAGCGGCTACAAGGGGTCTGGGGCCAACGTCCTGACTTTC; CDR3aa: CASGYKGSGANVLTF; j_gene: TRBJ2-6; v_gene: TRBV6-5; abundance: -; d_gene: -
CDR3nt: TGCGCCAGCAGCTTGATAGGGGGGGTGGGCACTGAAGCTTTCTTT; CDR3aa: CASSLIGGVGTEAFF; j_gene: TRBJ1-1; v_gene: TRBV5-1; abundance: -; d_gene: -
CDR3nt: TGTGCCAGTAGTACGACAGGGGCCCCTGGGGCTTTCTTT; CDR3aa: CASSTTGAPGAFF; j_gene: TRBJ1-1; v_gene: TRBV19; abundance: once; d_gene: TRBD1
CDR3nt: TGTGCCAGCAGCTCACTGGGGCACAGGGACTATGGCTACACCTTC; CDR3aa: CASSSLGHRDYGYTF; j_gene: TRBJ1-2; v_gene: TRBV5-6; abundance: -; d_gene: -
CDR3nt: TGCGCCAGCAGCCAAGACCCGCCTCGACTAACAACGAACACTGAAGCTTTCTTT; CDR3aa: CASSQDPPRLTTNTEAFF; j_gene: TRBJ1-1; v_gene: TRBV4-1; abundance: -; d_gene: -
CDR3nt: TGTGCCAGCAGTCCAAAGGACAGGGGGTATGGGGAGCAGTACTTC; CDR3aa: CASSPKDRGYGEQYF; j_gene: TRBJ2-7; v_gene: TRBV6-5; abundance: once; d_gene: TRBD1
CDR3nt: TGTGCCAGCTCGTATGTCGGGGGACAGGGCCTTAATGAGCAGTTCTTC; CDR3aa: CASSYVGGQGLNEQFF; j_gene: TRBJ2-1; v_gene: TRBV18; abundance: -; d_gene: TRBD1
CDR3nt: TGTGCCAGCAGCTTCAGGGGGCCCGCGTCTTCATCTAACTATGGCTACACCTTC; CDR3aa: CASSFRGPASSSNYGYTF; j_gene: TRBJ1-2; v_gene: TRBV7-9; abundance: -; d_gene: TRBD1
CDR3nt: TGTGCCAGCAGCTCACCCGGAGGGCAGTATTTT; CDR3aa: CASSSPGGQYF; j_gene: TRBJ2-3; v_gene: TRBV5-4; abundance: -; d_gene: -
CDR3nt: TGTGCCAGCAGCTACGGACAGTTGGGTGAGCAGTACTTC; CDR3aa: CASSYGQLGEQYF; j_gene: TRBJ2-7; v_gene: TRBV11-2; abundance: -; d_gene: -
CDR3nt: TGCGCCAGCAGCCAAGGCGAAACAGGCCCCTACGAGCAGTACTTC; CDR3aa: CASSQGETGPYEQYF; j_gene: TRBJ2-7; v_gene: TRBV4-3; abundance: few; d_gene: -
CDR3nt: TGTGCCAGCAGCTTAGTCAGCCCGGGACTAGCGGGAATTCAGTACTTC; CDR3aa: CASSLVSPGLAGIQYF; j_gene: TRBJ2-4; v_gene: TRBV11-2; abundance: -; d_gene: TRBD2
CDR3nt: TGCGCCAGCAGCTTGCTGGGGGCGGTGGATCAGCCCCAGCATTTT; CDR3aa: CASSLLGAVDQPQHF; j_gene: TRBJ1-5; v_gene: TRBV5-1; abundance: -; d_gene: -
CDR3nt: TGTGCCAGTAGTATAGGATCCGGGTGGGGCTACACCTTC; CDR3aa: CASSIGSGWGYTF; j_gene: TRBJ1-2; v_gene: TRBV19; abundance: -; d_gene: -
CDR3nt: TGCAGCGTTGGAGGGAACATGAACACTGAAGCTTTCTTT; CDR3aa: CSVGGNMNTEAFF; j_gene: TRBJ1-1; v_gene: TRBV29-1; abundance: -; d_gene: -
CDR3nt: TGTGCCAGCAGCTTAGGTGGAGGGGGCTTTCAAAACATTCAGTACTTC; CDR3aa: CASSLGGGGFQNIQYF; j_gene: TRBJ2-4; v_gene: TRBV7-2; abundance: -; d_gene: -